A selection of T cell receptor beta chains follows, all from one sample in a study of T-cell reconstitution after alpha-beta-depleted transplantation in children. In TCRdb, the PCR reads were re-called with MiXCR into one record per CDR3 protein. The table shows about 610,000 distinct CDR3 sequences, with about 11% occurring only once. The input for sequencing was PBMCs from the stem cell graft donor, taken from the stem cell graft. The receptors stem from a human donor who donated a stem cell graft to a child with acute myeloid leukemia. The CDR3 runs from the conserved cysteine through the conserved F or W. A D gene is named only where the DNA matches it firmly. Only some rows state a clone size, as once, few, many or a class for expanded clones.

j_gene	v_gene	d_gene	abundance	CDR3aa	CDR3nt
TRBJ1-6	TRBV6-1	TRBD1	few	CASSDRTGMNSPLHF	TGTGCCAGCAGTGACCGGACAGGGATGAATTCACCCCTCCACTTT
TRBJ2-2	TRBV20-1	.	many	CSARLASAPNTGELFF	TGCAGTGCTAGGCTGGCTAGCGCCCCGAACACCGGGGAGCTGTTTTTT
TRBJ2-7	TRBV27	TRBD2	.	CASSRLAGDGEQYF	TGTGCCAGCAGCAGACTAGCGGGAGACGGCGAGCAGTACTTC
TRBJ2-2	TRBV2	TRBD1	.	CASSELGGDTGELFF	TGTGCCAGCAGTGAATTAGGGGGCGACACCGGGGAGCTGTTTTTT
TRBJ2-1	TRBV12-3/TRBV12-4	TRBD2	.	CASSSRGTSGHNEQFF	TGTGCCAGCAGTAGTCGTGGGACTAGCGGCCACAATGAGCAGTTCTTC
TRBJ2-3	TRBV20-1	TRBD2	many	CSASKLAGDTQYF	TGCAGTGCTAGTAAACTAGCGGGAGATACGCAGTATTTT
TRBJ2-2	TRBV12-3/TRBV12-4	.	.	CASRLSWTGELFF	TGTGCCAGCAGACTATCGTGGACCGGGGAGCTGTTTTTT
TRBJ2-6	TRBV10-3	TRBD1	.	CAISESAGQGVTGANVLTF	TGTGCCATCAGTGAGTCTGCGGGACAGGGGGTTACTGGGGCCAACGTCCTGACTTTC
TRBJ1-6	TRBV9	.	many	CASSPEVNSPLHF	TGTGCCAGCAGTCCCGAGGTGAATTCACCCCTCCACTTT
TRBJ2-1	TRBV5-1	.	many	CASSLDSVSYNEQFF	TGCGCCAGCAGCTTGGACAGCGTCTCCTACAATGAGCAGTTCTTC
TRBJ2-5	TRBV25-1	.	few	CASMGFFQETQYF	TGTGCCAGCATGGGCTTCTTCCAAGAGACCCAGTACTTC
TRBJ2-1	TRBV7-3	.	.	CASSSSPGLSYNEQFF	TGTGCCAGCAGCTCATCGCCGGGTCTCTCCTACAATGAGCAGTTCTTC
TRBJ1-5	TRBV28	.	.	CASSTQRLLISNQPQHF	TGTGCCAGCAGTACCCAACGACTCCTAATTAGCAATCAGCCCCAGCATTTT
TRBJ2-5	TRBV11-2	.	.	CASSSRLEETQYF	TGTGCCAGCAGCTCGCGATTGGAAGAGACCCAGTACTTC
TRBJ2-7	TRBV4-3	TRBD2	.	CASSQRTSFDEQYF	TGCGCCAGCAGCCAACGGACTAGCTTCGACGAGCAGTACTTC
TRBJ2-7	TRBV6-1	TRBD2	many	CASSPRTSGSIDEQYF	TGTGCCAGCAGCCCGAGGACTAGCGGGAGTATCGACGAGCAGTACTTC
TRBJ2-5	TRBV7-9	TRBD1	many	CASRRDSQETQYF	TGTGCCAGCAGGAGGGACAGCCAAGAGACCCAGTACTTC
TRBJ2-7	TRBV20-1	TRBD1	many	CSAVLPGQGKYEQYF	TGCAGTGCTGTCCTACCGGGACAGGGAAAATACGAGCAGTACTTC
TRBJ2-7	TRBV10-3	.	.	CAIRGDYEQYF	TGTGCCATCAGGGGGGACTACGAGCAGTACTTC
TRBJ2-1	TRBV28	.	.	CASSGLRLMYNEQFF	TGTGCCAGCAGTGGTCTTAGGCTAATGTACAATGAGCAGTTCTTC